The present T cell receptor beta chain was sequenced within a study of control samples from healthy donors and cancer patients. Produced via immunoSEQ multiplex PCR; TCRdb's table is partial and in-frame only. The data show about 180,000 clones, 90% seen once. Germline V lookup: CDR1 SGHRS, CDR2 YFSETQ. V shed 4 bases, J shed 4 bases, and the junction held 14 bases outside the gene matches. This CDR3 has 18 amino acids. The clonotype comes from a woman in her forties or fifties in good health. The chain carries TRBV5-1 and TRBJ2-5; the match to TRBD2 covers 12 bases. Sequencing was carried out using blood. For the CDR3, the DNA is TGCGCCAGCAGCAGGGTCGGACTAGCGGGGCAAGGCGGAGAGACCCAGTACTTC. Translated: CASSRVGLAGQGGETQYF.